This entry lists 10 T cell receptor beta chains sequenced from one sample in a study of cytomegalovirus exposure and HLA in healthy donors. In the PCR, 60 Vbeta and 13 Jbeta primers were used. Libraries were prepared by immunoSEQ multiplex PCR; TCRdb keeps only in-frame clonotypes and omits some of them. The table records some 180,000 clones, roughly three quarters of them present only once. The sequenced sample was PBMCs. The receptors stem from a woman in her twenties or thirties in good health and CMV-seropositive.

This sequence joins TRBV9 and TRBJ1-6; 10 bases fit TRBD1. The CDR3 is made up of 15 amino acids. V lost 3 bases, J lost 8 bases, and 5 bases stayed unmatched. CDR1 is SGDLS, CDR2 YYNGEE, per germline. The CDR3, as DNA: TGTGCCAGCAGCGAATCCGGGACAGGGGATTCACCCCTCCACTTT. It specifies CASSESGTGDSPLHF. The full variable domain, with the rest looked up from reference TRBV9 and TRBJ1-6, is DSGVTQTPKHLITATGQRVTLRCSPRSGDLSVYWYQQSLDQGLQFLIQYYNGEERAKGNILERFSAQQFPDLHSELNLSSLELGDSALYFCASSESGTGDSPLHFGNGTRLTVT.

V usage is TRBV5-5 and J usage is TRBJ1-4; the D gene is possibly TRBD1 (6 bases). Germline CDR1 SGHKS, CDR2 YYEKEE (reference sequence). Between the trimmed V and J ends, which lost 0 bases and 5 bases, there was a span of 8 bases. The CDR3 length is 14 residues. The CDR3 nucleotides read TGTGCCAGCAGCTTGGTCCAGGGGAATGAAAAACTGTTTTTT. Amino acid sequence: CASSLVQGNEKLFF.

V and J are TRBV5-4 and TRBJ2-5; D is possibly TRBD1 (6 bases). Germline lookup yields CDR1 SGHNT and CDR2 YYREEE (reference sequence). The CDR3 is made up of 15 amino acids. Trimming stripped 3 bases from V and 3 bases from J, with 15 bases between. CDR3 protein: CASSWDTSTKETQYF. The CDR3 nucleotides read TGTGCCAGCAGCTGGGACACTTCAACGAAAGAGACCCAGTACTTC.

The chain joins TRBV19 to TRBJ2-6; weak D call: TRBD2 (6 bases). The germline V and J ends were trimmed by 5 bases and 0 bases, with 14 bases remaining between them. The length of the CDR3 is 17 residues. The germline V gene encodes CDR1 LNHDA and CDR2 SQIVND (reference sequence). CDR3 sequence reads: CASSEGLLGSGANVLTF. The DNA for the CDR3 is TGTGCCAGTAGTGAGGGACTTCTCGGCTCTGGGGCCAACGTCCTGACTTTC.

This chain links TRBV7-9 with TRBJ2-2, with TRBD1 matching over 8 bases. J lost 3 bases, V lost 2 bases, and 5 bases had no gene match. The CDR3 loop spans 16 amino acids. CDR1 is SEHNR and CDR2 is FQNEAQ in the germline V gene (reference sequence). CDR3 amino acids: CASSLPLTGDTGELFF. The CDR3 DNA reads TGTGCCAGCAGCTTACCCCTGACAGGGGACACCGGGGAGCTGTTTTTT.

Of note for this clone: The same CDR3 also results from other DNA sequences found in this sample. The chain joins TRBV30 to TRBJ1-4; D perhaps matches TRBD1 (6 bases). The germline V gene has CDR1 GTSNPN and CDR2 SVGIG (reference sequence). The CDR3 has 18 amino acids. The V end lost 3 bases, the J end lost 0 bases, and 20 bases lay between the germline ends. The CDR3, as DNA: TGTGCCTGGAGCAAGGGGGTCCACTTCAGAGCAACTAATGAAAAACTGTTTTTT. This sequence encodes CAWSKGVHFRATNEKLFF.

This clone has only one observation. The chain uses TRBV5-4 and TRBJ1-3, with TRBD1 matching over 9 bases. The CDR3 has 15 amino acids. V shed 5 bases, J shed 2 bases, and the junction held 5 bases outside the gene matches. Per germline, CDR1 SGHNT and CDR2 YYREEE (reference sequence). CDR3 bases: TGTGCCAGCAGTCCCGGACAGGGGCCTGGAAACACCATATATTTT. This codes for CASSPGQGPGNTIYF.

The V and J genes are TRBV4-2 and TRBJ2-3; tentatively, D is TRBD2 (5 bases). V lost 4 bases, J lost 9 bases, and 14 bases lay in between. Germline assignment: CDR1 LGHNA and CDR2 YNFKEQ. CDR3 length: 13 residues. The CDR3 bases are TGTGCCAGCAGCCCAAGTAGAGCGGAAACGCAGTATTTT. Its translation is CASSPSRAETQYF.

This chain joins TRBV11-3 and TRBJ1-6; no definite D call. V was trimmed by 3 bases and J by 10 bases, leaving 16 bases between them. From germline, CDR1 is SGHNT and CDR2 YENEEA. CDR3 length: 15 amino acids. As DNA, the CDR3 is TGTGCCAGCAGCTTCTTAGGAACGACACTCTCACCCCTCCACTTT. As protein: CASSFLGTTLSPLHF.

This clone occurred a few times. The rearrangement links TRBV13 to TRBJ2-2; tentative D call: TRBD2 (6 bases). Trimming pared 1 base from V and 5 bases from J, leaving 8 bases between. The length of the CDR3 is 14 residues. Germline-derived CDR1 and CDR2 are PRHDT and FYEKMQ (reference sequence). The CDR3 bases are TGTGCCAGCAGCTTAGATCGGGGGACCGGGGAGCTGTTTTTT. Encoded protein: CASSLDRGTGELFF.